This T cell receptor beta chain was sequenced in a study of cytomegalovirus exposure and HLA in healthy donors. On the study more broadly: The Caucasian-associated ancestry cluster held roughly 78% of 398 genotyped donors.

Note on this clone: Antigen: not known.

Findings and caveats of the study: When analyzed later, a missense DCLRE1C variant was found to be linked to TCR beta V- and J-gene trimming.

The CDR3 is made up of 13 amino acids. The germline V gene has CDR1 ENHRY and CDR2 SYGVKD. The ends were cut back, 11 bases at V and 4 bases at J, with 17 bases in the middle. The primer mix had 60 Vbeta and 13 Jbeta primers. Sequencing was performed with immunoSEQ multiplex PCR; in TCRdb, only in-frame clones are kept and a portion is missing. This sample carries about 210,000 clones, around 80% of them seen once, and the ten largest clones take around 1.6%. The receptor was derived from a man aged 40-50 years in good health and CMV-seropositive. This chain joins TRBV10-3 and TRBJ1-1; no reliable D call. Sequencing was done on a sample of PBMCs. The CDR3 loop reads CAARGPLGTEAFF. The CDR3 DNA follows: TGTGCCGCGAGAGGGCCGTTAGGCACTGAAGCTTTCTTT.